What follows describes a single T cell receptor (beta chain). This clonotype was seen ten or more times. Its antigen is not yet known. One base away there is no much larger clone; base qualities are not given. Library construction relied on PCR. This sample was sequenced with an Illumina HiSeq 2500. TCR libraries were prepared with molecular barcoding, using unique molecular identifiers to normalize TCRbeta repertoire quantification. TCRdb trimmed the raw reads at Q25, called clones with MiXCR and kept productive beta chains. Each entry is one CDR3 protein sequence, shown with its most common DNA and genes. The sample table contains approximately 490,000 distinct CDR3 sequences; only one count was recorded for over 9.5% of them. The top ten constitute around 2.2% of the sample. The treatment or condition tag for this specimen amounts to: allogeneic hematopoietic cell transplantation with graft depleted of TCRalphabeta T cells and CD19 B cells. Transplant recipients were children who received TCRalphabeta/CD19-depleted allogeneic hematopoietic cell grafts.

This sample stems from a study of T-cell reconstitution after alpha-beta-depleted transplantation in children (dated by TCRdb to the mid-2010s). Study-wide context: T-cell immune reconstitution after TCRalphabeta/CD19-depleted allogeneic hematopoietic cell transplantation in children was quantitatively tracked in the study by means of TCR repertoire profiling.

V is reduced by 6 bases and J by 6 bases, leaving a spacing of 21 bases between them. The CDR3 spans 15 residues, from the cysteine through the phenylalanine. Only the CDR3 part of the read is kept: 45 bases, read in frame from the first base. The germline V gene specifies SGHTA as CDR1 and FQGNSA as CDR2. Here is what the overall study found, with its caveats: About two months after transplant, the apparently early recovery of alphabetaT-cell counts reportedly depended on just several hundred clones that had expanded rapidly and came from non-depleted graft cells. In some patients, the high TCRbeta diversity seen at day 60 was put down to recipient T cells and intrathymic progenitors that had survived conditioning. The frequencies of hyperexpanded clones fell over the following months, and after one year, T-cell counts and TCRbeta diversity were mostly attributed to newly produced T cells.

The sequence was obtained from a child younger than 10 with inherited bone marrow failure, due to receive a stem cell transplant. Sample: PBMCs, taken before TCRalphabeta/CD19-depleted stem cell transplant. This sequence uses TRBV7-2 and TRBJ2-7; TRBD2 is perhaps the D gene, given 5 matching bases. The sequenced DNA: TGTGCCAGCAGGCGTATCCCACGCGGGTATAGCGAGCAGTACTTC. Translated, it reads CASRRIPRGYSEQYF.